This T cell receptor (beta chain) is from a study of early T cells in non-severe SARS-CoV-2 infection. Study-wide context: From unsorted whole blood, bulk RNA was sequenced, and the chains remained unpaired. Study-wide findings and caveats: Anti-spike CD8 responses were favored by VDJdb matching, which missed private and CD4 specificities.

Unique molecular identifiers were attached to individual cDNA molecules. TCRdb ran MiXCR on the 5' RACE reads and lists one entry per CDR3 protein. The sample has approximately 73,000 distinct CDR3 sequences; 10% to 12% are singletons. Between the trimmed V and J ends, which lost 6 bases and 3 bases, there was a span of 15 bases. The CDR3 extends over 14 amino acids. The sample holds many counts of this clonotype. Its target is unknown. This receptor was identified in an adult who was a healthcare worker with PCR-confirmed SARS-CoV-2 infection or an uninfected control (not recorded which). The sequencing input was whole blood. V usage is TRBV12-3 or TRBV12-4 and J usage is TRBJ2-7, with D maybe TRBD1 (7 bases). The CDR3 loop is CASRMEGTDYEQYF. DNA of the CDR3: TGTGCCAGCAGAATGGAGGGGACAGACTACGAGCAGTACTTC.